A selection of T cell receptor beta chains follows, all from one sample in a study of response to subunit inactivated influenza vaccine. Each CDR3 protein gets one entry after TCRdb re-called the RT-PCR reads with MiXCR. Of around 850,000 distinct CDR3 sequences in the sample, less than 20% were seen once. Sequenced material: PBMCs from blood, taken roughly 5 days after vaccination. These TCRs come from a man in his fifties who received an inactivated influenza vaccine. Both conserved end residues are part of each CDR3. Clone size is given for some rows only: seen once, a few or many times, or a class if the clone is expanded.

v_gene	j_gene	abundance	CDR3aa
TRBV25-1	TRBJ1-5	few	CASSESGTNQPQHF
TRBV6-1	TRBJ2-7	-	CASTVGPGGYYEQYF
TRBV10-3	TRBJ2-7	once	CAIRASSDRAEQYF
TRBV3-1	TRBJ2-1	few	CASSQLLAGNNEQFF
TRBV7-6	TRBJ2-7	-	CASSFRTTGTEQYF
TRBV12-3/TRBV12-4	TRBJ1-1	many	CASSGGGDFYTEAFF
TRBV12-3/TRBV12-4	TRBJ2-1	many	CASQKGPVNEQFF
TRBV28	TRBJ1-1	-	CASSNTGTVNTEAFF
TRBV12-3/TRBV12-4	TRBJ2-5	-	CASSRSGIGQETQYF
TRBV28	TRBJ2-7	-	CASSSRQLAGVKEQYF
TRBV5-1	TRBJ2-1	-	CASSLEAGVWYNEQFF
TRBV7-2	TRBJ2-7	many	CASSKNGGYEQYF
TRBV12-3/TRBV12-4	TRBJ2-7	many	CASSLRDGTYEQYF
TRBV29-1	TRBJ2-2	once	CSVETGGNTGELFF
TRBV10-3	TRBJ2-3	few	CASRTGGLASTDTQYF
TRBV6-2/TRBV6-3	TRBJ2-7	few	CASSSDPRQHYEQYF
TRBV20-1	TRBJ2-1	-	CSARDHWGHNEQFF
TRBV20-1	TRBJ1-5	few	CSAKGRDPYNQPQHF
TRBV6-1	TRBJ2-1	few	CASSRLAGASPNEQFF
TRBV7-3	TRBJ2-1	-	CASSPMSSSSGRYNEQFF
TRBV15	TRBJ1-4	once	CATSRDRARKLFF
TRBV20-1	TRBJ2-3	few	CSASTGTSTDTQYF
TRBV5-1	TRBJ2-3	-	CASSLAASGSLPDTQYF
TRBV7-8	TRBJ2-5	few	CASSQGRIFQETQYF
TRBV5-5	TRBJ2-1	few	CASSFGAGGAYNEQFF
TRBV12-3/TRBV12-4	TRBJ2-7	-	CASSFGLAGGTYEQYF
TRBV20-1	TRBJ2-7	few	CSARQREYAGFYEQYF
TRBV3-1	TRBJ2-5	few	CASSQNRGRGETQYF
TRBV11-2	TRBJ2-1	few	CASSSKLAGLTNEQFF
TRBV20-1	TRBJ2-1	-	CSARTGTSWISNEQFF
TRBV20-1	TRBJ1-6	-	CSSSVRGDSPLHF
TRBV5-6	TRBJ2-3	-	CASSLVETAYTQYF
TRBV5-1	TRBJ2-7	few	CASKSEGEQYF
TRBV10-3	TRBJ2-5	-	CAIKASGILETQYF
TRBV4-3	TRBJ2-7	few	CASSQEAETYEQYF
TRBV9	TRBJ2-1	-	CASSVGLAANNEQFF
TRBV4-2	TRBJ1-3	-	CASSQRWDDSGNTIYF
TRBV12-3/TRBV12-4	TRBJ2-7	many	CASSLSGGQGKYEQYF
TRBV6-2/TRBV6-3	TRBJ2-3	-	CASSYGGIADTQYF
TRBV5-1	TRBJ2-7	-	CASRAAGADEQYF
TRBV29-1	TRBJ2-7	many	CSVPGTSLYEQYF
TRBV2	TRBJ2-7	-	CASGGQGYEQYF
TRBV29-1	TRBJ2-1	-	CSSGLAGEEQFF
TRBV20-1	TRBJ2-7	few	CSALGQGAYEQYF
TRBV20-1	TRBJ2-1	-	CSAGGLAGRLSYNEQFF
TRBV20-1	TRBJ1-5	few	CSANRGQVQPQHF
TRBV29-1	TRBJ1-5	few	CSVVEEGNQPQHF
TRBV6-1	TRBJ1-1	few	CASSQGQGRAANTEAFF
TRBV20-1	TRBJ1-1	many	CSARGQEYTEAFF
TRBV6-2/TRBV6-3	TRBJ2-1	-	CASSYARTSGVNEQFF
TRBV6-1	TRBJ1-5	few	CASSAFGGQGVQPQHF
TRBV9	TRBJ2-1	-	CASSGIPGLAGYNEQFF
TRBV5-1	TRBJ2-6	few	CASSPKPGANVLTF
TRBV20-1	TRBJ2-7	-	CSARRGEAYEQYF
TRBV7-2	TRBJ1-2	few	CASSLHLGQVPYGYTF
TRBV12-3/TRBV12-4	TRBJ2-3	-	CASSTNRISTDTQYF